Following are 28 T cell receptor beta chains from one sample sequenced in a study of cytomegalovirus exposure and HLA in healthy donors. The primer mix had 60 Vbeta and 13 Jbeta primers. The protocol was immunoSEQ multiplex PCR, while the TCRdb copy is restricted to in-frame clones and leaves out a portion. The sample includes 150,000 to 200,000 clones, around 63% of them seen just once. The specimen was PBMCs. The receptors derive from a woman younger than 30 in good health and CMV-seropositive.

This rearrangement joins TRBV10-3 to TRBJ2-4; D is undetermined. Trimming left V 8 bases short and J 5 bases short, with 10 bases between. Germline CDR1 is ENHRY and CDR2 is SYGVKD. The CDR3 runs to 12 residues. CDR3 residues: CAIATRENIQYF. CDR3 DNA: TGTGCCATCGCGACTCGGGAAAACATTCAGTACTTC.

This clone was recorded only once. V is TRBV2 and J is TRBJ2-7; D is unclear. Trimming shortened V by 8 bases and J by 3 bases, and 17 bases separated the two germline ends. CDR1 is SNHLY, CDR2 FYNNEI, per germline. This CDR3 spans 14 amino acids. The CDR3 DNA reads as TGTGCCAGCCACCCGTCGGGTAACCGCTACGAGCAGTACTTC. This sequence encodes CASHPSGNRYEQYF.

This chain's CDR3 is CASSLGSGASGTQYF. The CDR3 coding sequence is TGCGCCAGCAGCTTGGGGTCCGGGGCTAGCGGGACCCAGTACTTC. This chain connects TRBV5-1 to TRBJ2-5; TRBD2 aligns across 7 bases. The junction had 9 bases not matched to a gene; V was cut back by 0 bases and J by 7 bases. The CDR3 consists of 15 residues. Germline loops: CDR1 SGHRS, CDR2 YFSETQ. The whole variable domain, remainder taken from reference TRBV5-1 and TRBJ2-5, is KAGVTQTPRYLIKTRGQQVTLSCSPISGHRSVSWYQQTPGQGLQFLFEYFSETQRNKGNFPGRFSGRQFSNSRSEMNVSTLELGDSALYLCASSLGSGASGTQYFGPGTRLLVL.

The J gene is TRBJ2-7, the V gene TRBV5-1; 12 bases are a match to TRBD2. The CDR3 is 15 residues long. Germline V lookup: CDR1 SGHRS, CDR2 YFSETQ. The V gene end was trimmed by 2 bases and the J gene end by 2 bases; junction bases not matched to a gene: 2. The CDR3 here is CASSFLAGGPYEQYF. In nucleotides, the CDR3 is TGCGCCAGCAGCTTTCTAGCGGGAGGGCCCTACGAGCAGTACTTC.

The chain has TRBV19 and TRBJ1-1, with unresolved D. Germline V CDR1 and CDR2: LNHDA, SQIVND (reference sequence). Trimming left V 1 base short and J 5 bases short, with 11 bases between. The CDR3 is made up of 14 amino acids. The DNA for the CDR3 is TGTGCCAGTAGTATAGGGTTCCGGAGGACTGAAGCTTTCTTT. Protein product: CASSIGFRRTEAFF.

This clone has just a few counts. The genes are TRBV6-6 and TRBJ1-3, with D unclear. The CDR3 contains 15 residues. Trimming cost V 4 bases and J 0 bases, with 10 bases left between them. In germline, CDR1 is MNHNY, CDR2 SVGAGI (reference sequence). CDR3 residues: CASSSPGSSGNTIYF. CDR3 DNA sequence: TGTGCCAGCAGTTCTCCGGGGAGCTCTGGAAACACCATATATTTT.

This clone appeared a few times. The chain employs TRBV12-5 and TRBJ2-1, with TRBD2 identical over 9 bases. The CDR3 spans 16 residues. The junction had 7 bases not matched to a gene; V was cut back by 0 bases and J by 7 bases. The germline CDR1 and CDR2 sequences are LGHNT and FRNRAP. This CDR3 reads CASGLVRREGVNEQFF. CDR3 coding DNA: TGTGCTAGTGGTTTGGTACGGCGGGAGGGAGTTAATGAGCAGTTCTTC.

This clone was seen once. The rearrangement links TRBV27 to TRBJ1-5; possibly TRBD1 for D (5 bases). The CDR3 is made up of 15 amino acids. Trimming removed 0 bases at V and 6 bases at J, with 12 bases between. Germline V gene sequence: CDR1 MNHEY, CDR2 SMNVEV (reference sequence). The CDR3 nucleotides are TGTGCCAGCAGTTTATCGGCGGGGCTCGGTCAGCCCCAGCATTTT. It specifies CASSLSAGLGQPQHF.

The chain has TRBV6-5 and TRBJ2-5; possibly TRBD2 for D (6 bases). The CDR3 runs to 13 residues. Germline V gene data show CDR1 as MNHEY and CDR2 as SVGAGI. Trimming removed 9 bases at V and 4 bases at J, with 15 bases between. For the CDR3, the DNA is TGTGCCAGTACGGTGGAGGGGACAGAGACCCAGTACTTC. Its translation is CASTVEGTETQYF.

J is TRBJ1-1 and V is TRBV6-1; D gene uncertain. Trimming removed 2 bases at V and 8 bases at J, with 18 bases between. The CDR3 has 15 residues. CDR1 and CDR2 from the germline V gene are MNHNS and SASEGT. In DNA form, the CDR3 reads TGTGCCAGCAGTGAATGGTCCCCGGGGTCGTGGGAAGCTTTCTTT. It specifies CASSEWSPGSWEAFF.

The CDR3 here is CASSRYFGGGNNSPLHF. As DNA, the CDR3 is TGCGCCAGCAGCCGCTATTTCGGCGGAGGGAATAATTCACCCCTCCACTTT. The chain recombines TRBV4-1 with TRBJ1-6; D is ambiguous. Trimming pared 4 bases from V and 5 bases from J, leaving 18 bases between. The CDR3 loop spans 17 amino acids. The germline gives CDR1 MGHRA, CDR2 YSYEKL.

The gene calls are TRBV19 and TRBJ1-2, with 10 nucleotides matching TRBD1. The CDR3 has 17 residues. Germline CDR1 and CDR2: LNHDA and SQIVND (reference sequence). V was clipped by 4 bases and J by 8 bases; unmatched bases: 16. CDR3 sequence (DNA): TGTGCCAGTAGTACACCGGGACAGGGGACAAATTTAGGAGGCTACACCTTC. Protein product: CASSTPGQGTNLGGYTF.

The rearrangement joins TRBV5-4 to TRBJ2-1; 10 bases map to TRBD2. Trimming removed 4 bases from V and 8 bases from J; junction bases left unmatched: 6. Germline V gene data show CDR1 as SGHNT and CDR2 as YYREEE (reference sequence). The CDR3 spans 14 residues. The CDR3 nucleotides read TGTGCCAGCAGCCTGGGACTAGCGTTCGATGAGCAGTTCTTC. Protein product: CASSLGLAFDEQFF.

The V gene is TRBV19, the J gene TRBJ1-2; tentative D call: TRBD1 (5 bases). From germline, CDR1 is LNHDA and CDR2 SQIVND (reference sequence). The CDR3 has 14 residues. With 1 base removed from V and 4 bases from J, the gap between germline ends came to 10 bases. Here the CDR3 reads CASSIGGRTYGYTF. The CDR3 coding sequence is TGTGCCAGTAGTATAGGGGGCAGGACCTATGGCTACACCTTC.

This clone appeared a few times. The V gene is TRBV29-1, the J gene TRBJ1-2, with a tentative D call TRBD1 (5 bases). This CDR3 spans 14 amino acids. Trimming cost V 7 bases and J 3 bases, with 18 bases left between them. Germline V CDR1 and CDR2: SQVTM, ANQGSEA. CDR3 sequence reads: CSATRGGADYGYTF. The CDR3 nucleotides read TGCAGCGCCACCCGAGGAGGGGCGGACTATGGCTACACCTTC.

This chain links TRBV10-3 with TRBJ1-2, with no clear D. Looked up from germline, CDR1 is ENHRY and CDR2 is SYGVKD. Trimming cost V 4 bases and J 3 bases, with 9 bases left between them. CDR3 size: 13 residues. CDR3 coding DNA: TGTGCCATCAGTGGGACGAGGGACTATGGCTACACCTTC. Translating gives CAISGTRDYGYTF.

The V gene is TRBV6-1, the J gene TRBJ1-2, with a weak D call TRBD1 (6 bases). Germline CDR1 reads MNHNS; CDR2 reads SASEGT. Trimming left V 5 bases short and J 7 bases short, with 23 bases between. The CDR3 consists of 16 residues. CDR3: CASSQGGGTGLGGYTF. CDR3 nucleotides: TGTGCCAGCAGTCAAGGGGGAGGTACAGGCCTCGGTGGCTACACCTTC.

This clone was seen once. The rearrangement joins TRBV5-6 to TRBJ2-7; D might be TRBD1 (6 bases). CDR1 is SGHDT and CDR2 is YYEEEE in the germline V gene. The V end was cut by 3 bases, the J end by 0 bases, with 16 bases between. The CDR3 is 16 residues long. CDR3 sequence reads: CASSSAFGQISYEQYF. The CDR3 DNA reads TGTGCCAGCAGCTCGGCGTTCGGACAGATCTCCTACGAGCAGTACTTC.

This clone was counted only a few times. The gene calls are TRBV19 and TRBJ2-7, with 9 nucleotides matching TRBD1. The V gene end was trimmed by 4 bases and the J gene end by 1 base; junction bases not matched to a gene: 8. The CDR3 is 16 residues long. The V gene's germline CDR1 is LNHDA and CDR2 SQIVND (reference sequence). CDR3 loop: CASSTVGTGPSYEQYF. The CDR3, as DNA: TGTGCCAGTAGTACCGTCGGGACAGGGCCTTCCTACGAGCAGTACTTC.

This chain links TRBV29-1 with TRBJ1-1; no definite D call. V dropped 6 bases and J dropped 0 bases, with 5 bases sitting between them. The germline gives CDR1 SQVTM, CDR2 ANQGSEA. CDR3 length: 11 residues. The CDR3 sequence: CSVGMNTEAFF. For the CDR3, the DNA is TGCAGCGTCGGGATGAACACTGAAGCTTTCTTT.

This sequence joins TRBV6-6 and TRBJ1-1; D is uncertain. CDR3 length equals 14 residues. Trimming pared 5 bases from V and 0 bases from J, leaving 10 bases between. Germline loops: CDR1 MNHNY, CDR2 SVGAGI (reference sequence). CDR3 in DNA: TGTGCCAGCAGTACCTCGGGGATGAACACTGAAGCTTTCTTT. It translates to CASSTSGMNTEAFF.

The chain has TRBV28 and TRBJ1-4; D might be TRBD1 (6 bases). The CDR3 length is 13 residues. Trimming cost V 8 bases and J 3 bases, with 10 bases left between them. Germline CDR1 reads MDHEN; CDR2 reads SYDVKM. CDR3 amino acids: CASASGANEKLFF. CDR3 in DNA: TGTGCCAGCGCTTCAGGGGCTAATGAAAAACTGTTTTTT.

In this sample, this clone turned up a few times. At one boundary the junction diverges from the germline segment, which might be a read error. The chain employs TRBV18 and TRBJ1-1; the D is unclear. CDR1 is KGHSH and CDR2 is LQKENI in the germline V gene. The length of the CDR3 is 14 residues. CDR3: CASPPRQENTEAFF. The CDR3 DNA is TGTGCCAGCCCACCCCGCCAGGAGAACACTGAAGCTTTCTTT. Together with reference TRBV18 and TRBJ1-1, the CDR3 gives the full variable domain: NAGVMQNPRHLVRRRGQEARLRCSPMKGHSHVYWYRQLPEEGLKFMVYLQKENIIDESGMPKERFSAEFPKEGPSILRIQQVVRGDSAAYFCASPPRQENTEAFFGQGTRLTVV.

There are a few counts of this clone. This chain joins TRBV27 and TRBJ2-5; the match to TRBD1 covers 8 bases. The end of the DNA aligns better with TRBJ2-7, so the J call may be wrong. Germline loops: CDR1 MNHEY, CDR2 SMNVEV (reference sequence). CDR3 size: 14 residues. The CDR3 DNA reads TGTGCCAGCAGTCCGGGACAGGTGACCTACGAGCAGTACTTC. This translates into CASSPGQVTYEQYF.

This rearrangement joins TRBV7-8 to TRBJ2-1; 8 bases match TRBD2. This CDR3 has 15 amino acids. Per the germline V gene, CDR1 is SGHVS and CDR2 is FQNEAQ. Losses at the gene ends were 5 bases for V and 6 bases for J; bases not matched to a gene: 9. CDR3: CASSPGLARPNEQFF. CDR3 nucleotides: TGTGCCAGCAGCCCCGGACTAGCCCGGCCCAATGAGCAGTTCTTC.

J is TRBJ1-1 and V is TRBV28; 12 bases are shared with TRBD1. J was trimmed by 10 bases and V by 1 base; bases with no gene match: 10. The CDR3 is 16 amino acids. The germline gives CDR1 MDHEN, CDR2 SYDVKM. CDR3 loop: CASSLLGRGDRGRAFF. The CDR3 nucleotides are TGTGCCAGCAGTTTATTAGGAAGGGGGGACAGGGGGCGAGCTTTCTTT. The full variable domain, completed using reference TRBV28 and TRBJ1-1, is DVKVTQSSRYLVKRTGEKVFLECVQDMDHENMFWYRQDPGLGLRLIYFSYDVKMKEKGDIPEGYSVSREKKERFSLILESASTNQTSMYLCASSLLGRGDRGRAFFGQGTRLTVV.

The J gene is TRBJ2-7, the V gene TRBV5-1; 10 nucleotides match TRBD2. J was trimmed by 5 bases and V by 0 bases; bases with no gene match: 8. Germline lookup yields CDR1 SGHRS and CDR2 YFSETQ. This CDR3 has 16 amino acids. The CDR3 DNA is TGCGCCAGCAGCTTGGTGTGGCTAGCGGGAGTCAACGAGCAGTACTTC. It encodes CASSLVWLAGVNEQYF.

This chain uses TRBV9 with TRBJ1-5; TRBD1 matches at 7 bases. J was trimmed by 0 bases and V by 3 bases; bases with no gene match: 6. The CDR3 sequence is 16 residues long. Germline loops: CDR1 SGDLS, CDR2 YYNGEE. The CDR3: CASSAGTDNSNQPQHF. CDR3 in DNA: TGTGCCAGCAGCGCCGGGACAGACAATAGCAATCAGCCCCAGCATTTT. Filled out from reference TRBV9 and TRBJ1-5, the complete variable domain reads DSGVTQTPKHLITATGQRVTLRCSPRSGDLSVYWYQQSLDQGLQFLIQYYNGEERAKGNILERFSAQQFPDLHSELNLSSLELGDSALYFCASSAGTDNSNQPQHFGDGTRLSIL.